The 7 T cell receptor beta chains reported below all come from one sample, sequenced in a study of fetal regulatory T cell absence and autoimmunity. Sequenced by immunoSEQ multiplex PCR; TCRdb stores in-frame clones only, minus some. Of about 50,000 clones detected, around 85% appear once; the ten largest clones hold about 0.37%. The material sequenced was cord blood. The receptor source for this set is a newborn boy with IPEX syndrome.

This clone occurred once. The J gene is TRBJ2-3, the V gene TRBV30; D uncertain. CDR3 length: 11 amino acids. The ends were cut back, 5 bases at V and 4 bases at J, with 7 bases in the middle. Germline assignment: CDR1 GTSNPN and CDR2 SVGIG (reference sequence). Here the CDR3 DNA reads TGTGCCTGGTCCAGTGCAGATACGCAGTATTTT. It codes for CAWSSADTQYF.

The chain has TRBV7-2 and TRBJ2-5; D gene uncertain. V lost 1 base and J lost 0, with 6 bases in between. Germline values: CDR1 SGHTA, CDR2 FQGNSA. CDR3 length equals 14 residues. For the CDR3, the DNA is TGTGCCAGCAGCTTAGATGCCTACCAAGAGACCCAGTACTTC. This sequence encodes CASSLDAYQETQYF.

This chain uses TRBV6-1 with TRBJ2-5, with 9 bases aligning to TRBD1. This CDR3 comprises 15 residues. V gave up 6 bases and J gave up 6 bases; unmatched junction bases: 11. Germline V gene lookup returns CDR1 MNHNS and CDR2 SASEGT. The CDR3 nucleotides are TGTGCCAGCAGAGGGAGACAGGGGGGGGAAAAGACCCAGTACTTC. Its translation: CASRGRQGGEKTQYF.

The CDR3 bases are TGTGCCAGTTATCCGGGACCGAGAAGTGGGATAACCAAAAACATTCAGTACTTC. Protein: CASYPGPRSGITKNIQYF. The chain joins TRBV19 to TRBJ2-4, with D perhaps being TRBD1 or TRBD2 (5 bases each). Looked up from germline, CDR1 is LNHDA and CDR2 is SQIVND (reference sequence). Trimming removed 8 bases from V and 2 bases from J, with 25 bases in between. The CDR3 runs to 18 residues.

This clone was observed a single time. The CDR3 loop reads CASSRTGDEQYF. The CDR3 DNA reads as TGTGCCAGCAGTCGGACAGGGGACGAGCAGTACTTC. The V and J genes are TRBV6-5 and TRBJ2-7, with 9 bases fitting TRBD1. The CDR3 is 12 amino acids. Per germline, CDR1 MNHEY and CDR2 SVGAGI. V lost 5 bases, J lost 5 bases, and 1 base stayed unmatched.

The V gene is TRBV4-3, the J gene TRBJ2-3; D assignment may be TRBD1 or TRBD2 (5 bases each). The V gene's germline CDR1 is LGHNA and CDR2 YSLEER. Between the trimmed V and J ends, which lost 4 bases and 3 bases, there was a span of 17 bases. CDR3 length: 16 amino acids. The CDR3 sequence: CASSRFPGGGTDTQYF. The DNA of the CDR3 is TGCGCCAGCAGCCGGTTCCCTGGGGGTGGGACAGATACGCAGTATTTT.

The chain joins TRBV5-1 to TRBJ2-2; perhaps TRBD2 as D (5 bases). The CDR3 length is 14 residues. Germline V gives CDR1 SGHRS, CDR2 YFSETQ. V was cut by 2 bases and J by 1 base, with 6 bases left in between. The DNA of the CDR3 is TGCGCCAGCAGCTTCGGGGAGAACACCGGGGAGCTGTTTTTT. It translates to CASSFGENTGELFF.